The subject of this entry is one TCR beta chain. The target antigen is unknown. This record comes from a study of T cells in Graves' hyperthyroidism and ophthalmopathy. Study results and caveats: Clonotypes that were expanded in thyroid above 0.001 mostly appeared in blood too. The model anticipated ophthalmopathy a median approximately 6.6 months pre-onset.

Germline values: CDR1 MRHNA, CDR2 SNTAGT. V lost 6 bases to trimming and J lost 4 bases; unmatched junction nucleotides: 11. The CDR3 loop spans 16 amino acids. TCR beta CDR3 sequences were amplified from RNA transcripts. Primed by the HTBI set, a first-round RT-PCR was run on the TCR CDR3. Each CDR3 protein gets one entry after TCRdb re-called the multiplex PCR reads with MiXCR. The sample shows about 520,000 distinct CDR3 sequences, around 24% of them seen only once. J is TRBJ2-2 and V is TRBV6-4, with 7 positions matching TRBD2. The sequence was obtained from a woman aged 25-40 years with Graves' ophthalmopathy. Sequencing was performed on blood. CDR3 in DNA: TGTGCCAGCAGCGCACGGGCGGGGGACTCCACCGGGGAGCTGTTTTTT. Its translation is CASSARAGDSTGELFF.